This T cell receptor (beta chain) was recovered during a study of cytomegalovirus exposure and HLA in healthy donors. Study-wide background: About 79 million unique TCRs from HLA-typed donors were held in an early data release.

In the case of this clone: Its antigen is undetermined.

This CDR3 spans 17 amino acids. CDR1 and CDR2 from the germline V gene are SGHTA and FQGNSA. V lost 2 bases and J lost 3, with 17 bases in between. Overall study findings and caveats: Most of the TCR beta V segments (in an earlier analysis) were productive either about 87% or about 30% of the time.

Amplification used 60 Vbeta primers and 13 Jbeta primers. Measured with immunoSEQ multiplex PCR; TCRdb has only the in-frame clones, and not every one. Of about 150,000 clones in the sample, roughly 84% were seen once. The origin of this receptor is a young man in good health and CMV-seropositive. The chain has TRBV7-2 and TRBJ2-1; D might be TRBD2 (5 bases). Material for sequencing was PBMCs. The CDR3 bases are TGTGCCAGCAGCTTATTTAGCGCAGGTTCTGGCTACAATGAGCAGTTCTTC. Its protein product is CASSLFSAGSGYNEQFF.